One TCR beta chain is described in this entry. It lacks a known antigen. There are no base qualities to consult, and no much larger clone falls within one base. This record comes from a study of cytomegalovirus exposure and HLA in healthy donors (dated by TCRdb to 2015 to 2018). Context from the whole study: According to an earlier analysis of 450 to 650 of the donors, 150 million to 200 million T cells yielded some 120 million unique TCR beta sequences and approximately 280 Gb of sequence data. Every discovery cohort repertoire had been produced on one sequencing platform. Besides the first cohort of roughly 660 subjects, a separate validation cohort made up of some 110 different subjects was used. The study used immunosequencing to profile the T cell repertoires of around 600 subjects and linked those repertoires to cytomegalovirus serostatus. The study aimed to test whether signatures of past pathogen exposure could be identified by cataloging public T cell receptors. Donor age, sex, ethnicity and CMV serostatus were collected together with the repertoire data. HLA typing covered class I and class II loci at four-digit resolution. Roughly 5 DR-DQ haplotypes were handled as single units for association and clustering because linkage in the cohort was strong. Among 398 genotyped donors of the cohort, an average of approximately 220,000 unique TCR beta nucleotide sequences was sequenced per donor, of which approximately 19% were non-productive. The later analysis used no new phenotypic data to find candidate immune exposures, relying instead on TCR beta sequences and their occurrence across donors. Typing coverage differed by locus: A, B, C, DRB1 and DQB1 were typed in roughly 620-640 donors, DQA1 in about 500, DPA1 in around 610, and DPB1 in 400 to 490. Of the 350 to 400 genotyped donors, approximately 82% fell in the genetic ancestry cluster associated with self-reported Caucasian donors. To predict cytomegalovirus infection status, the study combined high-throughput TCR immunosequencing, statistical association of individual TCRs with disease status, and machine learning. An earlier analysis of nearly 600 of the donors applied high-throughput TCR beta sequencing to assess whether each TCR beta V gene segment acted as functional or pseudogenic. A later genetic analysis used genome-wide SNP genotypes for about 60% of the 666 donors, treating that subset as a discovery cohort. A later analysis re-examined previously published TCR beta repertoires from more than 600 donors and added high-resolution HLA genotyping to investigate patterns of TCR occurrence. About 280 gigabases of sequencing data and around 85 million unique TCR sequences made up an early release that covered approximately 650 HLA-typed donors.

Library creation used the immunoSEQ multiplex PCR assay. The multiplex PCR relied on a mix of 60 forward primers for TCR Vbeta segments and 13 reverse primers for TCR Jbeta segments. Amplification of the CDR3 region of rearranged TCR beta genes was performed with a multiplex PCR assay on genomic DNA. The amplified TCR beta libraries were sequenced on the Illumina HiSeq System as 87-base-pair reads. The authors processed their data as follows. A later analysis counted tens of millions of unique TCR beta chains across the 600 to 850 repertoires, and about 10 million of these chains were shared by at least two donors. To remove PCR and sequencing errors, raw reads were error-corrected and collapsed into unique sequences using a nearest-neighbor algorithm that merged closely related sequences. To assign V, D and J gene segments, CDR3 sequences were aligned to IMGT reference sequences. For a sequence to be retained, a match of at least six nucleotides was required to both a V gene segment and a J gene segment. A rearrangement was called productive if the CDR3 had no stop codons and remained in frame with V and J, and every other rearrangement was called non-productive. Following IMGT convention, CDR3 was defined as the stretch from the second conserved V-encoded cysteine to the conserved J-encoded phenylalanine. The earlier analysis of about 560 of the donors excluded any sequence lacking an unambiguous match to a single V gene segment. In an earlier analysis of approximately 550 of the donors, V segments were called functional above 56.7% productive rearrangements and were called segregating when the between-donor standard deviation exceeded 5%. A statistical classification framework was developed to diagnose cytomegalovirus status using the catalog of TCR beta chain sequences. In a later analysis, V and J genes were assigned by comparing TCR nucleotide sequences against IMGT/GENE-DB human TR gene sequences. The TCRdist pipeline was used in a later analysis to assign CDR3 sequences and most-parsimonious VDJ recombination scenarios. A later analysis defined each TCR beta chain by its CDR3 amino acid sequence plus V-gene family, and excluded reads lacking a unique V-gene family. A later analysis removed roughly 590 highly shared, low-generation-probability nucleotide sequences to deal with suspected cross-contamination and a sequencing artifact. In a later analysis, a clonal expansion index was calculated for each public chain from normalized within-repertoire ranks of inferred template counts. Generation probabilities in a later analysis came from a VDJ recombination model fitted to out-of-frame rearrangements, and those results were checked against IGoR. In a later analysis, hypergeometric tests were used to score TCR-TCR, TCR-HLA and TCR-CMV co-occurrence, with a repertoire-size bias correction applied to TCR pairs. In a later analysis, false discovery rates were estimated by permuting HLA or CMV assignments 20 times. In a later analysis, co-occurring TCRs were grouped with DBSCAN, and TCRdist sequence similarity was added when clustering was performed within HLA-allele-positive subsets. Repertoires with fewer than 30,000 or more than 120,000 public chains were left out of co-occurrence clustering, as were a few repertoires with anomalous nucleotide sharing. As stored in TCRdb, this immuneACCESS dataset retains in-frame rearrangements with V and J assigned. A fraction of the clones does not appear; measured against another copy, unresolved V genes explain less than half of the discrepancy, and the remainder lacks a known reason. V, J and clone size derive from that table, while D and trimming were established from the DNA sequence. This sample gives about 110,000 clones in total; approximately 70% of them show up just once. Approximately 3.8% of the sample lies in the top ten.

In total, fewer than 750 healthy bone marrow donors made up the cohort. At the time of sampling, every cohort member was nominally healthy, though immune exposures that went unrecorded were likely present. The donor tested CMV seropositive, placing the donor among the 290 or so seropositive members of the cohort. A peripheral blood sample was provided by each donor, and peripheral blood mononuclear cells were used for TCR beta sequencing. The Qiagen DNeasy Blood Extraction Kit was used to extract genomic DNA from the blood cell samples. V is pared back by 5 bases and J by 0 bases, with 17 bases lying between the germline termini. The CDR3 spans 17 residues, from the cysteine through the phenylalanine. The sequence is cut down to CDR3 DNA, 51 bases in frame from base 1. CDR1 and CDR2, looked up from the germline V gene (reference sequence), are LNHDA and SQIVND. Broad study findings and their caveats: Linkage disequilibrium might explain the correlated functional status among segregating V segments, but an unknown experimental factor could not be excluded. According to a later analysis, parvovirus B19, influenza, CMV and Epstein-Barr virus appeared linked to several top co-occurrence clusters. In both the original and validation cohorts, the classifier was reported to diagnose cytomegalovirus status with high specificity and sensitivity. CMV serostatus was the only immune exposure information available for the cohort. The authors suggested that the approach could potentially be extended to other disease states and immunological phenotypes. In this cohort, only TCR beta chains were sequenced, and detectable features were limited by the absence of alpha or paired-chain data. Assigning TCR associations to individual alleles was difficult when HLA alleles, especially DR and DQ, strongly co-occurred. Specific HLA alleles were associated with 15,000 to 20,000 TCR beta sequences at a false discovery rate of 0.05 in a later analysis. Because HLA typing was missing for some donors at each locus, association tests included only the typed subset. Most TCR sequences were observed very rarely across donors, whereas some public TCRs were present in many individuals. A later analysis found that HLA-associated TCR beta chains were more clonally expanded and had lower generation probabilities than equally common non-associated chains. A further reported finding was that TCR beta sequences accurately predicted the HLA-A and HLA-B alleles for most subjects in the first cohort. In vitro tests confirmed that a few of the cytomegalovirus-associated TCR beta chains recognize cytomegalovirus antigens. According to a later genetic analysis, donors in an Asian-associated ancestry cluster had fewer N-insertions in productive TCRs than the approximately 670-donor mean. Some IMGT-functional V segments, including TRBV6-2 and TRBV6-3, could not be told apart with the 87-base-pair reads, so those segments were excluded. Broadly in line with IMGT annotations, most TCR beta V segments showed up in productive rearrangements about 90% or about 30% of the time in an earlier analysis of 450 to 750 of the donors. In a later analysis, TCR association rates were found to vary across HLA loci, with the most associated TCRs seen for DRB1 alleles and the fewest for HLA-C alleles. An association between a missense DCLRE1C variant and V-gene and J-gene trimming of TCR beta chains was found in a later genetic analysis and replicated in an independent cohort. In the study, 164 TCR beta chains were listed as associated with cytomegalovirus. About 17 rarely observed V segments, including chromosome 9 orphons, were excluded from the earlier analysis of several hundred of the donors because counts were too low. A group of highly shared sequence variants was considered likely to be a technical artifact of the sequencing pipeline. Roughly uniform sequencing depth across donors was assumed in presence/absence analyses, although this assumption may not hold. Most CMV-associated TCR beta chains appeared to be HLA-restricted in a later analysis, and the HLA associations seemed to be driven largely by CMV exposure.

The chain couples TRBV19 to TRBJ1-3; the D region possibly corresponds to TRBD1 (6 bases align). The TCR comes from a young man in good health and CMV-seropositive. Sequencing was carried out using PBMCs. The sequenced DNA is TGTGCCAGTAGTGTACGGACAGACATATACTCTGGAAACACCATATATTTT. This encodes CASSVRTDIYSGNTIYF.